This record concerns one T cell receptor (beta chain) sequence. This record comes from a study of blood T cell repertoires in COVID-19. Per the germline V gene, CDR1 is SGHAT and CDR2 is FQNNGV. The CDR3 spans 13 residues. The V gene end was trimmed by 1 base and the J gene end by 10 bases; junction bases not matched to a gene: 5. Sequenced by immunoSEQ multiplex PCR; TCRdb stores in-frame clones only, minus some. There are 250,000 to 350,000 clones in the sample; roughly 89% occur only once, and 0.94% lies in the top ten. The origin of this receptor is a middle-aged woman who had recovered from COVID-19. V usage is TRBV11-2 and J usage is TRBJ1-1, with 8 bases lining up with TRBD1. The sequenced sample consisted of peripheral blood. The CDR3 is CASSLVTGGIAFF. The CDR3 DNA reads TGTGCCAGCAGCTTAGTAACAGGGGGTATAGCTTTCTTT. The full variable domain, with the rest looked up from reference TRBV11-2 and TRBJ1-1, is EAGVAQSPRYKIIEKRQSVAFWCNPISGHATLYWYQQILGQGPKLLIQFQNNGVVDDSQLPKDRFSAERLKGVDSTLKIQPAKLEDSAVYLCASSLVTGGIAFFGQGTRLTVV.